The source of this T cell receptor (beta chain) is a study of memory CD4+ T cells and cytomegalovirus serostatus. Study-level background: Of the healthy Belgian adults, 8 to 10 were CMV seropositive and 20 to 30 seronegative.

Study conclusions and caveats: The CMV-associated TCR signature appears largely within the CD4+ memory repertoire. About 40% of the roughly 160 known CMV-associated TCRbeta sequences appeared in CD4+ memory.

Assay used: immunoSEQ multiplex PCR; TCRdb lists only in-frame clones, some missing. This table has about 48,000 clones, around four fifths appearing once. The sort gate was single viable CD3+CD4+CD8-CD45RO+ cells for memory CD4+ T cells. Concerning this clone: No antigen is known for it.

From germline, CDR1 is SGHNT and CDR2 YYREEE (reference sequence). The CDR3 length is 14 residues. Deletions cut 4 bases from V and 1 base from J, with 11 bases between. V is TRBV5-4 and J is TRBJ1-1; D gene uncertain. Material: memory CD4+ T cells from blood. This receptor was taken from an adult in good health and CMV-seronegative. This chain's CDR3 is CASSAMNGNTEAFF. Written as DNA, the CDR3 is TGTGCCAGCAGCGCGATGAATGGGAACACTGAAGCTTTCTTT. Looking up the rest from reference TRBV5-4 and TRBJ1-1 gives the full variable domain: ETGVTQSPTHLIKTRGQQVTLRCSSQSGHNTVSWYQQALGQGPQFIFQYYREEENGRGNFPPRFSGLQFPNYSSELNVNALELDDSALYLCASSAMNGNTEAFFGQGTRLTVV.